The following is a T cell receptor beta chain sequence with its context. This clonotype was detected only a few times. The target of this receptor is not known. No clone much larger than this one lies a single base away; base qualities are absent. The sample comes from a study of blood T cells in healthy people across ages (dated by TCRdb to about 2015). Regarding the research as a whole: Template switching captured roughly one uniquely barcoded TCR beta cDNA molecule per two T cells in model experiments. To avoid experimental bias, donors of different ages were spread randomly across the sequencing lanes. The donors were divided into four age groups: young (average roughly 17 years), middle-aged (almost 40), aged (approximately 62) and long-lived (roughly 88). The study analyzed two additional independent replicas of 1 million unique cDNA reads from the same blood draw for two donors, one aged 18 to 30 and one aged 80 or older. To track age-related changes in TCR beta repertoire diversity, the study relied on deep sequencing normalized with unique cDNA molecular identifiers. Study-level results and caveats: Compared with the aged group, the long-lived group had more naive CD4+ T cells, fewer expanded clones and increased TCR diversity, suggesting age selection. The percentage of naive T cells measured by flow cytometry correlated strongly with observed TCR beta diversity. Because donor CMV infection status was unknown, age-related changes in expanded clonotypes were potentially confounded. Observed TCR beta diversity per million T cells fell roughly linearly with age, and a significant reduction was already apparent by age approximately 40. Conclusive comparison of naive and antigen-experienced compartments was prevented by the profiling of bulk unsorted PBMCs. Estimates of total diversity based on one million sequenced T cells were considered lower bounds and underestimates.

Systemically healthy Caucasian individuals from Russia, approximately 39 in total and aged roughly 6 to 100 years, were included as donors. Each donor gave 8.5 to 10 milliliters of peripheral blood, collected into EDTA-treated Vacutainer tubes. Ficoll-Paque density-gradient centrifugation was used to isolate PBMCs, with at least 6.5 million per sample. Total RNA, at least 6 micrograms per sample, was extracted from PBMCs with Trizol reagent. Naive CD45RAhigh/CD27high T cell percentages were measured by flow cytometry on a PBMC aliquot from every donor. Including cysteine and phenylalanine, the CDR3 has 17 amino acids. Of the read, only the CDR3 DNA is kept; its 51 bases are in frame from base 1. Ends trimmed: V by 1 base, J by 3 bases; bases unmatched to a gene: 6. The germline V gene provides CDR1 LGHNA and CDR2 YNFKEQ. Libraries were built with 5' RACE. TCRdb shows the sequencer as Illumina HiSeq 2500. A second roughly 7 to 11 cycle PCR used a sample-barcoded 5' primer and a J-beta primer mix. Each TCR beta cDNA molecule received a unique molecular identifier from a template-switch 5' adaptor carrying 12 random nucleotides. Each sample yielded at least 3 million CDR3-containing paired-end reads. The Mint cDNA synthesis kit, primed by a TRBC-specific oligonucleotide, was used to synthesize first-strand cDNA from all RNA. After uracil-DNA glycosylase treatment, a first 18-cycle PCR used universal primers M1SS and BC2_uni_R on all cDNA. On the study's bioinformatics: For normalization, 1 million high-quality reads, each with a distinct molecular identifier, were randomly selected from each sample. Instead of being binned into consensus sequences, reads that shared molecular identifiers were thrown out. MiTCR, run with a Q25 quality threshold and the strictest error-elimination algorithm, handled CDR3 identification, clonotype clustering and error correction. A nonparametric unseen species model with Euler transformation was used to estimate lower-bound total TCR beta diversity. Clones were called with MiXCR by TCRdb after fastp trimmed the public reads at Q25, and only in-frame beta chains were retained. Every distinct CDR3 protein forms one entry, paired with its most common genes and DNA. The V and J calls, along with clone size, are taken from TCRdb and not from the paper's own processing. The sample yields some 700,000 distinct CDR3 sequences; about 20% were counted once. Roughly 22% of the sample is taken by the ten largest.

This TCR was recovered from a man between 65 and 79 years old in good health. Source material: blood. Rearrangement joined TRBV4-2 to TRBJ2-1; the central 10 bases match TRBD2. CDR3 sequence: CASSQAPSGGNYNEQFF. At the DNA level, the sequence is TGTGCCAGCAGCCAAGCTCCTAGCGGGGGCAACTACAATGAGCAGTTCTTC.